This TCR beta chain was profiled in a study of immune evolution from preneoplasia to lung adenocarcinoma. Produced via immunoSEQ multiplex PCR; TCRdb's table is partial and in-frame only. Altogether roughly 1,900 clones are present, about 80% being singletons, with the ten largest covering more than 15%. Resections took place in Japan or China from about 2013 to 2018. About this clone itself: In the same sample, other DNA sequences code for this CDR3.

Germline V CDR1 and CDR2: MDHEN, SYDVKM. The CDR3 contains 15 residues. Trimming left V 5 bases short and J 3 bases short, with 16 bases between. The clonotype originates from a person aged 65-85 years with lung adenocarcinoma. Sequenced material: FFPE atypical adenomatous hyperplasia tissue from the lung. Subset defined: atypical adenomatous hyperplasia (AAH), lung preneoplasia. The chain uses TRBV28 and TRBJ1-1; no clear D. This CDR3 is CASSTPLRLDTEAFF. CDR3 nucleotides: TGTGCCAGCAGTACACCCCTGAGGTTAGACACTGAAGCTTTCTTT.